This record looks at one TCR beta chain sequence and its context. Assay used: immunoSEQ multiplex PCR; TCRdb lists only in-frame clones, some missing. The data show fewer than 70,000 clones, around 80% seen once. This sample is part of a study of blood T cell repertoires in COVID-19. The germline gives CDR1 MNHEY, CDR2 SVGAGI. V lost 6 bases to trimming and J lost 1 base, with 12 bases between them. The CDR3 is 14 amino acids. The receptor's source is a woman over 75 with acute or convalescent COVID-19. This sequence joins TRBV6-5 and TRBJ2-5; D is possibly TRBD2 (7 bases). The sample comprised peripheral blood. The CDR3 nucleotides read TGTGCCAGCAGACGAGGGGGGGTCCAAGAGACCCAGTACTTC. It encodes CASRRGGVQETQYF.